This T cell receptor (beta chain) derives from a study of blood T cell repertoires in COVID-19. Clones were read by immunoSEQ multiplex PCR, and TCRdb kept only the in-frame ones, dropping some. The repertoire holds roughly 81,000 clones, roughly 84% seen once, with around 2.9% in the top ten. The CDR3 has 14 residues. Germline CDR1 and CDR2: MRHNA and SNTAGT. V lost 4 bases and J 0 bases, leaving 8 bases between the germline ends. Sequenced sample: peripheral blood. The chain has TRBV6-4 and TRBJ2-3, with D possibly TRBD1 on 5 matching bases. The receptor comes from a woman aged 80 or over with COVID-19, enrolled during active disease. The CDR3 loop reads CASSAQGSTDTQYF. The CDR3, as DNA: TGTGCCAGCAGTGCGCAGGGAAGCACAGATACGCAGTATTTT.